This entry lists 2 T cell receptor beta chains sequenced from one sample in a study of blood T cell repertoires in COVID-19. Clones were sequenced by immunoSEQ multiplex PCR, and TCRdb holds only the in-frame ones, with some missing. The sample lists under 250,000 clones; roughly four fifths were seen once. The material sequenced was peripheral blood. These receptor sequences come from a middle-aged woman with acute or convalescent COVID-19.

CDR3 DNA sequence: TGTGCCAGCAGCCGAATGACTAGCGGGAGCACAGATACGCAGTATTTT. Translating it yields CASSRMTSGSTDTQYF. The rearrangement joins TRBV7-9 to TRBJ2-3, with 10 bases fitting TRBD2. Germline CDR1 reads SEHNR; CDR2 reads FQNEAQ (reference sequence). CDR3 length: 16 residues. The trim removed 5 bases at V and 0 bases at J, leaving 5 bases unmatched.

The genes are TRBV21-1 and TRBJ1-1. TRBV21-1 is reported as a pseudogene. The CDR3 consists of 12 residues. The CDR3 is CASGRRVTEAFF. CDR3 coding DNA: TGTGCCAGCGGCAGGCGGGTCACTGAAGCTTTCTTT.